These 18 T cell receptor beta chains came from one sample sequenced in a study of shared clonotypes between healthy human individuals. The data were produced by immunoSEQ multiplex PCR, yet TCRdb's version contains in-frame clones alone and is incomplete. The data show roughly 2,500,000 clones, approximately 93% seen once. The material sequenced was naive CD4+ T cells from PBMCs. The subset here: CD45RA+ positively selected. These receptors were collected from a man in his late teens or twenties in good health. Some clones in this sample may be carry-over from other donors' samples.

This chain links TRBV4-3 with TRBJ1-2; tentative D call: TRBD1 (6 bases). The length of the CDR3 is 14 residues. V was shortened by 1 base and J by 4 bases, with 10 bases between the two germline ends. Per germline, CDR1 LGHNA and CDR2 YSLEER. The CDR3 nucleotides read TGCGCCAGCAGCCAAGCAGGACAGATCTATGGCTACACCTTC. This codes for CASSQAGQIYGYTF.

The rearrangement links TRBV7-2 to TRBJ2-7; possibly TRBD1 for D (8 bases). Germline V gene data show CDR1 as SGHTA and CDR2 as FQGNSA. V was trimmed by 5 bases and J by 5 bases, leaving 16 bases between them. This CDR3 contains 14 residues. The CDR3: CASSVRTGRDEQYF. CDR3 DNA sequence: TGTGCCAGCAGCGTTAGGACAGGGAGGGACGAGCAGTACTTC.

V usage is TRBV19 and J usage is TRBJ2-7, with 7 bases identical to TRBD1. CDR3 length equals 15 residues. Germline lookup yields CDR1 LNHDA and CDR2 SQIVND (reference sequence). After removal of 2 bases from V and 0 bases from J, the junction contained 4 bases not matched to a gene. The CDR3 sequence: CASSITGASSYEQYF. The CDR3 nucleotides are TGTGCCAGTAGTATAACAGGGGCTAGCTCCTACGAGCAGTACTTC.

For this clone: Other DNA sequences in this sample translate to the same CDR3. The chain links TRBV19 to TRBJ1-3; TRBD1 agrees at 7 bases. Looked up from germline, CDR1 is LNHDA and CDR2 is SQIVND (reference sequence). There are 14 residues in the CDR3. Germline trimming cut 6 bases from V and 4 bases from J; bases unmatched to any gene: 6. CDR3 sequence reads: CASSRDRAGNTIYF. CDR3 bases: TGTGCCAGTAGCCGAGACAGGGCCGGAAACACCATATATTTT.

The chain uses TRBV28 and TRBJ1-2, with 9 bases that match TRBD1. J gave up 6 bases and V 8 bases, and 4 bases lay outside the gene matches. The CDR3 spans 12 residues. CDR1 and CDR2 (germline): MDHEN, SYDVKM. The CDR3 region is CASRDRVDGYTF. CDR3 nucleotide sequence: TGTGCCAGCCGGGACAGGGTGGATGGCTACACCTTC.

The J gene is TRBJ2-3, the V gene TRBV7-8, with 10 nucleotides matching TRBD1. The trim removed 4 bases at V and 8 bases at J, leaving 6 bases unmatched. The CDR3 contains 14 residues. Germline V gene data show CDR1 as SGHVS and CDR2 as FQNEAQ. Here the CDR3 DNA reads TGTGCCAGCAGCTCCGGGACAGGGGTTGGTACGCAGTATTTT. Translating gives CASSSGTGVGTQYF.

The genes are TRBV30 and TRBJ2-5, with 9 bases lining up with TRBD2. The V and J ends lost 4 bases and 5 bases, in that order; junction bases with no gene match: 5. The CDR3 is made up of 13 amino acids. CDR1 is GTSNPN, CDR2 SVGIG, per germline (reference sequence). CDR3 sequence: CAWTAGLAETQYF. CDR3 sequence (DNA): TGTGCCTGGACCGCGGGACTAGCTGAGACCCAGTACTTC.

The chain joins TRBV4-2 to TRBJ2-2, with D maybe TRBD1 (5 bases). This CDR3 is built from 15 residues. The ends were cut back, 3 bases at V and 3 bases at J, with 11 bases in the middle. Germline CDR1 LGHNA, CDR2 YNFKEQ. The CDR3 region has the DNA TGTGCCAGCAGCCACCTAGAAGGGGACACCGGGGAGCTGTTTTTT. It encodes CASSHLEGDTGELFF.

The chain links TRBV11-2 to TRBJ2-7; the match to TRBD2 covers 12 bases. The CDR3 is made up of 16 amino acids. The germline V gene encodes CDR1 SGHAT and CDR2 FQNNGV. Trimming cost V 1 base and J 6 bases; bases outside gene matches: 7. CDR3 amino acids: CASSLGLAGVKLEQYF. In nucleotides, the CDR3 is TGTGCCAGCAGCTTAGGACTAGCGGGAGTAAAGCTCGAGCAGTACTTC.

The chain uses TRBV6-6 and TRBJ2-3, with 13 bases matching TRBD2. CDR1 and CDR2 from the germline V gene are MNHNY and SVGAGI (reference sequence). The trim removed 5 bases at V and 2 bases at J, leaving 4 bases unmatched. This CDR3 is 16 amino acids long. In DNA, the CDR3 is TGTGCCAGCAGTGGGGGACTAGCGGGACTCACAGATACGCAGTATTTT. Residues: CASSGGLAGLTDTQYF.

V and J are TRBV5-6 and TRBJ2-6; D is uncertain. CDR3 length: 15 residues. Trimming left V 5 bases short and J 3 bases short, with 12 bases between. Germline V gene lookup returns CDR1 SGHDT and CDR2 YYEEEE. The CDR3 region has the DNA TGTGCCAGCAGGCTCGGTGGGGTTGGGGCCAACGTCCTGACTTTC. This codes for CASRLGGVGANVLTF.

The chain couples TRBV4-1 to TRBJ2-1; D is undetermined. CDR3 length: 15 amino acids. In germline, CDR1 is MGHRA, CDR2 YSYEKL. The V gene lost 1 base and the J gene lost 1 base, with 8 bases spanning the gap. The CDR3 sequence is CASSQVALSYNEQFF. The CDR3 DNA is TGCGCCAGCAGCCAAGTAGCACTTTCCTACAATGAGCAGTTCTTC.

Here the CDR3 reads CASSLARQGGETQYF. For the CDR3, the DNA is TGTGCCAGCAGCTTAGCTCGACAGGGGGGAGAGACCCAGTACTTC. V is TRBV7-8 and J is TRBJ2-5; TRBD1 aligns across 9 bases. V shed 0 bases and J 4 bases; nucleotides not matched to a gene: 3. Germline CDR1 SGHVS, CDR2 FQNEAQ. The CDR3 has 15 amino acids.

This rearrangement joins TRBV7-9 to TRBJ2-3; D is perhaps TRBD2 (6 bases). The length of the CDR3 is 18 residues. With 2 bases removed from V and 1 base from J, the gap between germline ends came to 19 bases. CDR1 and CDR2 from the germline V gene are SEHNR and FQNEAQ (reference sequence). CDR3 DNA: TGTGCCAGCAGCTTAACACGTGCCGCCCTAGCGCGCACAGATACGCAGTATTTT. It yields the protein CASSLTRAALARTDTQYF.

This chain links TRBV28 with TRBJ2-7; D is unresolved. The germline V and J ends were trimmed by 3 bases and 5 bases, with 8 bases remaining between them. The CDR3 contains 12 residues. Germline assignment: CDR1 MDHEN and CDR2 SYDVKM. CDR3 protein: CASSFGVHEQYF. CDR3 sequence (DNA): TGTGCCAGCAGTTTTGGGGTCCACGAGCAGTACTTC.

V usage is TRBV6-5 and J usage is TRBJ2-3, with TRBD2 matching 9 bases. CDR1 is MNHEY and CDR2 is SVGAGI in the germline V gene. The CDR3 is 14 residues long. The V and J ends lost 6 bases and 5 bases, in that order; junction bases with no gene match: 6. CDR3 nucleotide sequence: TGTGCCAGCAGATTAGCGGGAGCGGGAGATACGCAGTATTTT. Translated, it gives CASRLAGAGDTQYF.

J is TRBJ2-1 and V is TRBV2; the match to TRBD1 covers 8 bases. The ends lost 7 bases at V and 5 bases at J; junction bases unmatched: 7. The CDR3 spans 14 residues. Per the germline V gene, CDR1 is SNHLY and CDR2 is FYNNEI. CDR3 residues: CASKPGQANNEQFF. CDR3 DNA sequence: TGTGCCAGCAAACCGGGACAGGCAAACAATGAGCAGTTCTTC.

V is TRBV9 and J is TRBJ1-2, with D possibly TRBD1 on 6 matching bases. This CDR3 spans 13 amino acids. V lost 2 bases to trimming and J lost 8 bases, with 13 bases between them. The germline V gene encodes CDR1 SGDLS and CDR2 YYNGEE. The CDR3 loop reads CASSVTSGDGYTF. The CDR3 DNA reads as TGTGCCAGCAGCGTTACCTCAGGGGACGGCTACACCTTC.